Presented here are 25 T cell receptor beta chains from one specimen sequenced in a study of cytomegalovirus exposure and HLA in healthy donors. The PCR used 60 Vbeta and 13 Jbeta primers. The repertoire was sequenced with immunoSEQ multiplex PCR; TCRdb's copy has only in-frame clones and lacks some. This table holds fewer than 250,000 clones, about 80% found once. Sample: PBMCs. All receptors derive from a woman in her 50s in good health and CMV-seropositive.

This clone was seen once. DNA for the CDR3: TGCGCCAGCAGCTTGACCCCTACCTACGAGCAGTACTTC. As protein: CASSLTPTYEQYF. V usage is TRBV5-1 and J usage is TRBJ2-7; D remains ambiguous. The germline CDR1 and CDR2 sequences are SGHRS and YFSETQ. The CDR3 is 13 residues long. V shed 1 base and J shed 2 bases, with 7 bases lying between them.

The chain employs TRBV28 and TRBJ2-5, with a tentative D call TRBD1 (5 bases). CDR3 size: 14 residues. Germline V lookup: CDR1 MDHEN, CDR2 SYDVKM. The V and J ends lost 1 base and 4 bases respectively, with 10 bases between them. CDR3 nucleotide sequence: TGTGCCAGCAGTTTATTGGCAGGGCGAGAGACCCAGTACTTC. It encodes CASSLLAGRETQYF.

The chain uses TRBV5-1 and TRBJ1-5; 8 positions agree with TRBD1. V was pared by 3 bases and J by 5 bases, with 7 bases of the junction left unmatched. The CDR3 runs 15 residues. Germline loops: CDR1 SGHRS, CDR2 YFSETQ. The CDR3 region is CASSWTGMKDQPQHF. The CDR3 coding sequence is TGCGCCAGCAGCTGGACAGGGATGAAAGATCAGCCCCAGCATTTT.

This clone was recorded a few times. The rearrangement links TRBV29-1 to TRBJ1-1; D gene unclear. CDR1 and CDR2 from the germline V gene are SQVTM and ANQGSEA. The CDR3 is made up of 14 amino acids. V lost 4 bases and J lost 3, with 15 bases in between. CDR3 nucleotide sequence: TGCAGCGTTGGTTTCCTCCCCGAGGACACTGAAGCTTTCTTT. Residues: CSVGFLPEDTEAFF.

The chain links TRBV27 to TRBJ1-4; 8 bases match TRBD1. The CDR3 loop spans 14 amino acids. V shed 5 bases, J shed 8 bases, and the junction held 7 bases outside the gene matches. Germline V gives CDR1 MNHEY, CDR2 SMNVEV (reference sequence). The CDR3 here is CASSRTGRGEKLFF. For the CDR3, the DNA is TGTGCCAGCAGTCGGACAGGGAGAGGCGAAAAACTGTTTTTT.

This chain links TRBV19 with TRBJ2-4, with D maybe TRBD2 (6 bases). Germline V lookup: CDR1 LNHDA, CDR2 SQIVND (reference sequence). There are 13 residues in the CDR3. Trimming removed 4 bases from V and 6 bases from J, with 10 bases in between. CDR3 DNA sequence: TGTGCCAGTAGTAGGGACTCGGGAAACATTCAGTACTTC. This encodes CASSRDSGNIQYF.

This clone was counted only a few times. This chain connects TRBV10-3 to TRBJ1-1, with D maybe TRBD1 (6 bases). Germline values: CDR1 ENHRY, CDR2 SYGVKD. With 5 bases removed from V and 5 bases from J, the gap between germline ends came to 18 bases. The CDR3 spans 15 residues. CDR3: CAISSSGGRVTEAFF. The CDR3 DNA follows: TGTGCCATCAGTTCTTCCGGGGGGCGGGTAACTGAAGCTTTCTTT.

This clone was recorded once. V gene TRBV6-5 combines with J gene TRBJ1-1, with D maybe TRBD1 (5 bases). Looked up from germline, CDR1 is MNHEY and CDR2 is SVGAGI. This CDR3 comprises 14 residues. The V end was cut by 2 bases, the J end by 1 base, with 8 bases between. CDR3 residues: CASSYVRENTEAFF. CDR3 in DNA: TGTGCCAGCAGTTACGTCAGGGAGAACACTGAAGCTTTCTTT.

The V call is TRBV19, the J call TRBJ1-3, with a weak D call TRBD1 (6 bases). The germline CDR1 and CDR2 sequences are LNHDA and SQIVND (reference sequence). The CDR3 runs 16 residues. Trimming stripped 3 bases from V and 4 bases from J, with 16 bases between. In DNA, the CDR3 is TGTGCCAGTAGTATTAGTAGGGGGAAGTGGGGAAACACCATATATTTT. It translates to CASSISRGKWGNTIYF. The full variable domain, completed using reference TRBV19 and TRBJ1-3, is DGGITQSPKYLFRKEGQNVTLSCEQNLNHDAMYWYRQDPGQGLRLIYYSQIVNDFQKGDIAEGYSVSREKKESFPLTVTSAQKNPTAFYLCASSISRGKWGNTIYFGEGSWLTVV.

The CDR3 DNA follows: TGTGCCAGTTCACCCAGGAGGACGGGAGAGACCCAGTACTTC. Its translation is CASSPRRTGETQYF. The chain couples TRBV6-5 to TRBJ2-5; TRBD2 is a possible D gene (5 bases). V was trimmed by 9 bases and J by 4 bases, leaving 18 bases between them. The CDR3 sequence is 14 residues long. Germline CDR1 MNHEY, CDR2 SVGAGI.

This chain links TRBV4-1 with TRBJ2-7, with D uncertain. The CDR3 has 14 residues. V was trimmed by 1 base and J by 3 bases, leaving 10 bases between them. Per the germline V gene, CDR1 is MGHRA and CDR2 is YSYEKL. CDR3 DNA sequence: TGCGCCAGCAGCCAAGGTGGAGAAGTCTACGAGCAGTACTTC. Amino acids: CASSQGGEVYEQYF.

The chain combines TRBV6-6 with TRBJ2-5; D ambiguous. Near its end, the DNA agrees better with TRBJ2-7, so the J call may be wrong. The germline V gene has CDR1 MNHNY and CDR2 SVGAGI (reference sequence). The CDR3 runs 15 residues. The CDR3 DNA is TGTGCCAGCAGTTTACCGTGGACGGACTCCTACGAGCAGTACTTC. Amino acid sequence: CASSLPWTDSYEQYF.

This sequence joins TRBV28 and TRBJ2-3; D is undetermined. Germline-derived CDR1 and CDR2 are MDHEN and SYDVKM. The CDR3 runs 13 residues. V dropped 4 bases and J dropped 0 bases, with 5 bases sitting between them. DNA of the CDR3: TGTGCCAGCAGTTCCTCTAGCACAGATACGCAGTATTTT. It encodes CASSSSSTDTQYF. The full variable domain, its missing parts supplied by reference TRBV28 and TRBJ2-3, is DVKVTQSSRYLVKRTGEKVFLECVQDMDHENMFWYRQDPGLGLRLIYFSYDVKMKEKGDIPEGYSVSREKKERFSLILESASTNQTSMYLCASSSSSTDTQYFGPGTRLTVL.

This clone turned up a few times. The chain couples TRBV21-1 to TRBJ2-2; TRBD1, the table's D call, lacks a check against the DNA. TRBV21-1 corresponds to a pseudogene. The CDR3 is 14 amino acids. This CDR3 reads CASRPDRKNGELFF. As DNA, the CDR3 is TGTGCCAGCAGACCGGACAGGAAGAACGGGGAGCTGTTTTTT.

V and J are TRBV27 and TRBJ2-5; 11 nucleotides match TRBD1. CDR3 length equals 15 residues. CDR1 MNHEY and CDR2 SMNVEV come from the germline V gene (reference sequence). V dropped 3 bases and J dropped 5; count of bases not matched to a gene: 5. The CDR3 DNA follows: TGTGCCAGCAGTTTTGGACAGGGGGCCAGGGAGACCCAGTACTTC. Encoded protein: CASSFGQGARETQYF.

The chain joins TRBV7-2 to TRBJ1-2; maybe TRBD1 (5 bases). V was clipped by 1 base and J by 4 bases, with 13 bases between them. CDR1 and CDR2 (germline): SGHTA, FQGNSA. The CDR3 consists of 15 residues. CDR3 amino acids: CASSLGLGVGYGYTF. The DNA for the CDR3 is TGTGCCAGCAGCTTAGGGCTAGGGGTCGGCTATGGCTACACCTTC.

This clone appeared a few times. CDR3 nucleotides: TGTGCCAGCAGCGTAGCTGTTGCACAACTAGGGGAGCAGTACTTC. Translation: CASSVAVAQLGEQYF. This rearrangement joins TRBV9 to TRBJ2-7; TRBD2 is a possible D gene (5 bases). The CDR3 consists of 15 residues. Germline V gene sequence: CDR1 SGDLS, CDR2 YYNGEE. V was shortened by 0 bases and J by 7 bases, with 17 bases between the two germline ends.

CDR3 loop: CASSPDRGTGNTIYF. CDR3 nucleotide sequence: TGTGCCAGCAGCCCGGACAGGGGCACTGGAAACACCATATATTTT. This rearrangement joins TRBV27 to TRBJ1-3; 9 bases align to TRBD1. The CDR3 covers 15 residues. J gave up 2 bases and V 6 bases, and 5 bases lay outside the gene matches. The germline V gene has CDR1 MNHEY and CDR2 SMNVEV (reference sequence).

This rearrangement joins TRBV19 to TRBJ1-5; D unclear. The CDR3 is 14 amino acids. Trimming removed 1 base from V and 6 bases from J, with 10 bases in between. Germline assignment: CDR1 LNHDA and CDR2 SQIVND (reference sequence). The CDR3: CASSIAEWSQPQHF. DNA for the CDR3: TGTGCCAGTAGTATAGCAGAATGGAGTCAGCCCCAGCATTTT.

V and J are TRBV7-2 and TRBJ1-1, with 9 bases that match TRBD1. Germline V gene sequence: CDR1 SGHTA, CDR2 FQGNSA. This CDR3 has 14 amino acids. V lost 3 bases to trimming and J lost 10 bases; unmatched junction nucleotides: 9. CDR3 DNA sequence: TGTGCCAGCAGCTTCGGGACAGGGTATGAAGTAGCTTTCTTT. Translating gives CASSFGTGYEVAFF.

The V gene is TRBV7-2, the J gene TRBJ1-3; D not certain. The CDR3 has 14 amino acids. V lost 3 bases, J lost 0 bases, and 6 bases lay in between. The germline V gene has CDR1 SGHTA and CDR2 FQGNSA. CDR3 in amino acids: CASSFFLSGNTIYF. In DNA form, the CDR3 reads TGTGCCAGCAGCTTCTTCCTCTCTGGAAACACCATATATTTT.

This chain joins TRBV4-3 and TRBJ1-6; 7 nucleotides agree with TRBD1. Germline V gives CDR1 LGHNA, CDR2 YSLEER. This CDR3 is 14 amino acids long. Losses at the gene ends were 2 bases for V and 7 bases for J; bases not matched to a gene: 2. The CDR3 bases are TGCGCCAGCAGCCAACAACAGGGGAATTCACCCCTCCACTTT. Protein product: CASSQQQGNSPLHF.

The genes are TRBV30 and TRBJ1-2; TRBD1 matches 7 bases. Per germline, CDR1 GTSNPN and CDR2 SVGIG (reference sequence). The CDR3 is made up of 15 amino acids. V lost 0 bases, J lost 4 bases, and 8 bases stayed unmatched. CDR3 DNA: TGTGCCTGGAGTGTACAGGGGCGTGTAAGCTATGGCTACACCTTC. Translated: CAWSVQGRVSYGYTF. Filled out from reference TRBV30 and TRBJ1-2, the complete variable domain reads SQTIHQWPATLVQPVGSPLSLECTVEGTSNPNLYWYRQAAGRGLQLLFYSVGIGQISSEVPQNLSASRPQDRQFILSSKKLLLSDSGFYLCAWSVQGRVSYGYTFGSGTRLTVV.

J is TRBJ2-5 and V is TRBV25-1, with D uncertain. CDR3 length: 16 residues. Looked up from germline, CDR1 is MGHDK and CDR2 is SYGVNS. Trimming removed 2 bases from V and 5 bases from J, with 18 bases in between. The CDR3 protein is CASSEIVQALEETQYF. Written as DNA, the CDR3 is TGTGCCAGCAGTGAAATCGTCCAGGCCCTCGAGGAGACCCAGTACTTC.

In its sample, this clone was seen many times. The V call is TRBV6-1, the J call TRBJ2-2; a possible D gene is TRBD1 (5 bases). The CDR3 runs to 15 residues. From germline, CDR1 is MNHNS and CDR2 SASEGT. V was trimmed by 3 bases and J by 5 bases, leaving 13 bases between them. The chain's CDR3 is CASSDSTGTTGELFF. The CDR3 DNA is TGTGCCAGCAGTGATAGCACAGGAACTACCGGGGAGCTGTTTTTT.